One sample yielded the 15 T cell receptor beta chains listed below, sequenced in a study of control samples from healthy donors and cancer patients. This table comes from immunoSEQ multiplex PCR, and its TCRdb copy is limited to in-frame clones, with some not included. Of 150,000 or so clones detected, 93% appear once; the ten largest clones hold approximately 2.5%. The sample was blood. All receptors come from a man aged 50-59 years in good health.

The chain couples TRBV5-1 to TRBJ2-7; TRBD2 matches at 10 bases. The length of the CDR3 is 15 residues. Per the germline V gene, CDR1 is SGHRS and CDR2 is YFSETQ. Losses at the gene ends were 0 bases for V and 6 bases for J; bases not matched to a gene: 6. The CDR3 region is CASSLVLAGGGEQYF. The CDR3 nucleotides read TGCGCCAGCAGCTTGGTATTAGCGGGAGGTGGCGAGCAGTACTTC.

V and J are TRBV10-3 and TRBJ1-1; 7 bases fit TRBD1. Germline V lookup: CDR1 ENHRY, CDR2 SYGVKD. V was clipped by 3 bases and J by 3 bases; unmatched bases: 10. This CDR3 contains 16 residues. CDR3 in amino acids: CAISDRDRAGYTEAFF. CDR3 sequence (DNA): TGTGCCATCAGTGACCGAGACAGGGCCGGCTACACTGAAGCTTTCTTT.

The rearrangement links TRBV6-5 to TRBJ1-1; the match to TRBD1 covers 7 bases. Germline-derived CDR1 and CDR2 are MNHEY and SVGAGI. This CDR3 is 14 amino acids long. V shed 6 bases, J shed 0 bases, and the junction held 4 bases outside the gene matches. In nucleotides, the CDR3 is TGTGCCAGCAGCGCCGGGACAGTGAACACTGAAGCTTTCTTT. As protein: CASSAGTVNTEAFF.

CDR3: CASSLMGGEAFF. The CDR3 DNA is TGTGCCAGCAGCCTCATGGGCGGTGAAGCTTTCTTT. This chain connects TRBV3-1 (or the pseudogene TRBV3-2) to TRBJ1-1; D is unclear. The CDR3 has 12 amino acids. Trimming left V 4 bases short and J 7 bases short, with 10 bases between. Germline loops: CDR1 LGHDT, CDR2 YNNKEL (reference sequence).

This chain's CDR3 is CASSYEQYYGYTF. CDR3 in DNA: TGTGCCAGCAGTTACGAACAGTACTATGGCTACACCTTC. The J gene is TRBJ1-2, the V gene TRBV6-5; D is undetermined. The V gene lost 2 bases and the J gene lost 3 bases, with 7 bases spanning the gap. The CDR3 is 13 residues long. The germline CDR1 and CDR2 sequences are MNHEY and SVGAGI.

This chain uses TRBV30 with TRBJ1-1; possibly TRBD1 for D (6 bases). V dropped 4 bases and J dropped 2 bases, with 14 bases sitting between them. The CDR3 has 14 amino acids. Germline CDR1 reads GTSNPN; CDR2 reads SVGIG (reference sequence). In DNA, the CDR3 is TGTGCCTGGAATCTCGGACAGATAAACACTGAAGCTTTCTTT. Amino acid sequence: CAWNLGQINTEAFF.

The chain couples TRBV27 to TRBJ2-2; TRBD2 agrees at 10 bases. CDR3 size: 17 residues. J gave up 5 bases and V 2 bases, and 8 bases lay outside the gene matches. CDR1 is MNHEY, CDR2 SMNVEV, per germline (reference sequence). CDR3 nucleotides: TGTGCCAGCAGTTTAAGCGGGAGGGCCCGAGGGACCGGGGAGCTGTTTTTT. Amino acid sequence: CASSLSGRARGTGELFF.

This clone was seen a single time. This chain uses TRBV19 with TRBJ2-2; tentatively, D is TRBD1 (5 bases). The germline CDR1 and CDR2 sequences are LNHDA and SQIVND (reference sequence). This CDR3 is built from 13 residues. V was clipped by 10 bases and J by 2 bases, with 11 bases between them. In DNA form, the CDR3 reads TGTGCCACCGTAGGGGAAAACACCGGGGAGCTGTTTTTT. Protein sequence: CATVGENTGELFF.

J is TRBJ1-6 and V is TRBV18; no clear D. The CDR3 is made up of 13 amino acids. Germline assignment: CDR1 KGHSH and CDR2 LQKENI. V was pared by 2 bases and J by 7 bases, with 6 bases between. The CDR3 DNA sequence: TGTGCCAGCTCACCAACGGGAAATTCACCCCTCCACTTT. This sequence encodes CASSPTGNSPLHF.

The CDR3 coding sequence is TGTGCCAGCAGTGACCTGACGGGGGCAAACTATGGCTACACCTTC. Residues: CASSDLTGANYGYTF. V and J are TRBV6-1 and TRBJ1-2; TRBD1 might be the D (6 bases). The germline V gene has CDR1 MNHNS and CDR2 SASEGT. This CDR3 spans 15 amino acids. Trimming left V 3 bases short and J 2 bases short, with 13 bases between.

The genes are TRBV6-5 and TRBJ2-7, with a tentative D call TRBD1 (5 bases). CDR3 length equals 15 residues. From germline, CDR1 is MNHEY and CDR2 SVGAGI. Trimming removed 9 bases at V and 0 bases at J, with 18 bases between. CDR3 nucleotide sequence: TGTGCCAGTAAAGGAACAGGTCGTACCTCCTACGAGCAGTACTTC. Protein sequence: CASKGTGRTSYEQYF.

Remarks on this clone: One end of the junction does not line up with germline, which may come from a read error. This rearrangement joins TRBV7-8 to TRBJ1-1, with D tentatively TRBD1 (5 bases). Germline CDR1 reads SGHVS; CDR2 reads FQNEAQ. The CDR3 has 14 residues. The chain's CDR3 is CASSLAGADTEAFF. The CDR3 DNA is TGTGCCAGCAGCCTAGCTGGGGCCGACACTGAAGCTTTCTTT.

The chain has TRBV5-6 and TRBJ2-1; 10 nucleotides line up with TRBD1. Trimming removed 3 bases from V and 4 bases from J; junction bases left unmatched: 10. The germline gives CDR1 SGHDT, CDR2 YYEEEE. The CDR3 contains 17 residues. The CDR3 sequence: CASSSKIRDRGYNEQFF. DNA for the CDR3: TGTGCCAGCAGCTCCAAAATCAGGGACAGGGGATACAATGAGCAGTTCTTC.

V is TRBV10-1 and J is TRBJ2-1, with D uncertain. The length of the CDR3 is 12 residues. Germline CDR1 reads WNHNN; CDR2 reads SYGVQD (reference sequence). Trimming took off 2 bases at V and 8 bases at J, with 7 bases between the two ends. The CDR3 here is CASSEKRDEQFF. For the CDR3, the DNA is TGCGCCAGCAGTGAGAAGCGCGATGAGCAGTTCTTC.

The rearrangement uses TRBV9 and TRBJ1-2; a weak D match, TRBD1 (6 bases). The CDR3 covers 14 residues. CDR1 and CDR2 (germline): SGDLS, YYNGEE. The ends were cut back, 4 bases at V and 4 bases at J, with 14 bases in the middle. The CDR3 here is CASSPRDTTYGYTF. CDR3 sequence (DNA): TGTGCCAGCAGCCCGCGGGACACTACCTATGGCTACACCTTC.